The rows below give T cell receptor beta chains drawn from one sample of a study of CD8 T cells in ankylosing spondylitis. From the 5' RACE reads, TCRdb called clonotypes with MiXCR, one entry per CDR3 protein. This sample carries hundreds of thousands of distinct CDR3 sequences, 25% to 30% of them seen once, and the ten largest clones take approximately 1%. Sequencing input: blood, either unsorted or a sorted T cell fraction (not recorded which). The receptor source for this set is a male donor with ankylosing spondylitis. Each CDR3 is given with its conserved first and last residue. Each record gives: CDR3 length, D gene, clone size, J gene, V gene, CDR3 protein, CDR3 DNA. The D gene is left open where the match is weak. Some rows have no size entry. The others give once, few or many, or a class for an expanded clone.

length: 11; D: -; size: -; J: TRBJ1-1; V: TRBV29-1; CDR3: CSVIKNTEAFF; DNA: TGCAGCGTGATCAAGAACACTGAAGCTTTCTTT
length: 14; D: -; size: -; J: TRBJ1-2; V: TRBV6-1; CDR3: CASSETVPYYGYTF; DNA: TGTGCCAGCAGTGAAACCGTACCGTACTATGGCTACACCTTC
length: 14; D: -; size: -; J: TRBJ1-1; V: TRBV10-2; CDR3: CASTAPALNTEAFF; DNA: TGCGCCAGCACCGCACCGGCGCTGAACACTGAAGCTTTCTTT
length: 15; D: TRBD2; size: few; J: TRBJ2-5; V: TRBV5-1; CDR3: CASSRGSGSKETQYF; DNA: TGCGCCAGCAGCCGGGGGAGCGGGAGTAAGGAGACCCAGTACTTC
length: 13; D: -; size: few; J: TRBJ1-4; V: TRBV29-1; CDR3: CSVEGSTNEKLFF; DNA: TGCAGCGTCGAGGGGTCAACTAATGAAAAACTGTTTTTT
length: 15; D: -; size: -; J: TRBJ2-2; V: TRBV4-1; CDR3: CASSQDSGWTGELFF; DNA: TGCGCCAGCAGCCAAGATTCCGGCTGGACCGGGGAGCTGTTTTTT
length: 14; D: TRBD2; size: few; J: TRBJ2-2; V: TRBV19; CDR3: CATTVGRSPGELFF; DNA: TGTGCCACTACGGTCGGGAGGAGTCCCGGGGAGCTGTTTTTT
length: 18; D: TRBD2; size: once; J: TRBJ2-5; V: TRBV11-1; CDR3: CASSLGRRTSGEQETQYF; DNA: TGTGCCAGCAGCTTAGGAAGGAGGACTAGCGGAGAACAAGAGACCCAGTACTTC
length: 11; D: TRBD1; size: -; J: TRBJ2-5; V: TRBV29-1; CDR3: CSTDRGETQYF; DNA: TGCAGCACGGACAGGGGCGAGACCCAGTACTTC
length: 15; D: -; size: -; J: TRBJ1-6; V: TRBV5-5; CDR3: CASSLARTDNSPLHF; DNA: TGTGCCAGCAGCTTGGCCCGGACAGATAATTCACCCCTCCACTTT
length: 14; D: -; size: many; J: TRBJ1-6; V: TRBV10-3; CDR3: CAISVGQNNSPLHF; DNA: TGTGCCATCAGTGTGGGGCAAAATAATTCACCCCTCCACTTT
length: 12; D: -; size: -; J: TRBJ2-5; V: TRBV15; CDR3: CATSRDLETQYF; DNA: TGTGCCACCAGCAGAGATTTGGAGACCCAGTACTTC
length: 13; D: TRBD1; size: many; J: TRBJ1-2; V: TRBV10-1; CDR3: CASSETGGFGYTF; DNA: TGCGCCAGCAGTGAGACAGGGGGCTTTGGCTACACCTTC
length: 14; D: TRBD2; size: few; J: TRBJ2-1; V: TRBV2; CDR3: CASKRLAGGHEQFF; DNA: TGTGCCAGCAAACGGCTAGCGGGAGGGCATGAGCAGTTCTTC
length: 13; D: TRBD1; size: many; J: TRBJ2-3; V: TRBV29-1; CDR3: CSVSTGGTDTQYF; DNA: TGCAGCGTTTCGACAGGGGGCACAGATACGCAGTATTTT
length: 14; D: -; size: few; J: TRBJ2-3; V: TRBV29-1; CDR3: CSVGGGNPPDTQYF; DNA: TGCAGCGTTGGGGGTGGAAATCCCCCAGATACGCAGTATTTT
length: 15; D: TRBD1; size: -; J: TRBJ1-4; V: TRBV19; CDR3: CASSKDRGPDEKLFF; DNA: TGTGCCAGTAGTAAAGACAGGGGGCCCGATGAAAAACTGTTTTTT
length: 13; D: TRBD1; size: -; J: TRBJ1-2; V: TRBV5-1; CDR3: CASSRDRDSGYTF; DNA: TGCGCCAGCAGCCGTGACAGGGACTCGGGCTACACCTTC
length: 14; D: TRBD1; size: few; J: TRBJ1-1; V: TRBV3-1; CDR3: CASSLSRGPPEAFF; DNA: TGTGCCAGCAGCCTAAGCAGGGGGCCCCCTGAAGCTTTCTTT
length: 15; D: TRBD2; size: few; J: TRBJ2-1; V: TRBV29-1; CDR3: CSVATRLAGVNEQFF; DNA: TGCAGCGTTGCCACCAGGCTAGCGGGAGTTAATGAGCAGTTCTTC
length: 11; D: -; size: many; J: TRBJ1-2; V: TRBV20-1; CDR3: CSASRDVGYTF; DNA: TGCAGTGCTAGTAGAGATGTGGGCTACACCTTC
length: 13; D: -; size: few; J: TRBJ1-1; V: TRBV27; CDR3: CASGGQTNTEAFF; DNA: TGTGCCAGCGGTGGACAGACGAACACTGAAGCTTTCTTT
length: 15; D: -; size: few; J: TRBJ2-3; V: TRBV7-2; CDR3: CASSSTFGGTDTQYF; DNA: TGTGCCAGCAGCTCAACCTTTGGGGGCACAGATACGCAGTATTTT
length: 13; D: -; size: few; J: TRBJ1-1; V: TRBV7-8; CDR3: CASSTSYGTEAFF; DNA: TGTGCCAGCAGCACGAGCTATGGGACTGAAGCTTTCTTT
length: 11; D: -; size: -; J: TRBJ2-3; V: TRBV29-1; CDR3: CSVAITDTQYF; DNA: TGCAGCGTTGCTATCACAGATACGCAGTATTTT
length: 14; D: TRBD1; size: -; J: TRBJ2-7; V: TRBV7-2; CDR3: CASSLRTGGYEQYF; DNA: TGTGCCAGCAGCCTCCGGACAGGGGGCTACGAGCAGTACTTC
length: 15; D: -; size: -; J: TRBJ2-4; V: TRBV7-2; CDR3: CASSLPLASKNIQYF; DNA: TGTGCCAGCAGCTTACCACTAGCATCTAAAAACATTCAGTACTTC
length: 17; D: TRBD2; size: -; J: TRBJ2-1; V: TRBV5-1; CDR3: CASSLKTSGSRNNEQFF; DNA: TGCGCCAGCAGCCTGAAGACTAGCGGGAGTCGGAACAATGAGCAGTTCTTC
length: 17; D: TRBD1; size: few; J: TRBJ2-2; V: TRBV5-6; CDR3: CASSSLGQGARTGELFF; DNA: TGTGCCAGCAGCTCGTTGGGTCAGGGGGCTAGGACCGGGGAGCTGTTTTTT
length: 15; D: TRBD2; size: many; J: TRBJ2-7; V: TRBV12-3/TRBV12-4; CDR3: CASSFSASGIYEQYF; DNA: TGTGCCAGCAGTTTCTCGGCTAGCGGAATCTACGAGCAGTACTTC
length: 14; D: -; size: -; J: TRBJ1-3; V: TRBV18; CDR3: CASSPTQPGNTIYF; DNA: TGTGCCAGCTCACCAACCCAGCCTGGAAACACCATATATTTT
length: 16; D: TRBD1; size: few; J: TRBJ2-1; V: TRBV11-2; CDR3: CASSLESVGTASEQFF; DNA: TGTGCCAGCAGCTTAGAGTCGGTGGGGACAGCGAGTGAGCAGTTCTTC
length: 16; D: TRBD2; size: -; J: TRBJ2-1; V: TRBV20-1; CDR3: CSARDLASGRPNEQFF; DNA: TGCAGTGCTAGAGATCTGGCCAGCGGGAGGCCCAATGAGCAGTTCTTC